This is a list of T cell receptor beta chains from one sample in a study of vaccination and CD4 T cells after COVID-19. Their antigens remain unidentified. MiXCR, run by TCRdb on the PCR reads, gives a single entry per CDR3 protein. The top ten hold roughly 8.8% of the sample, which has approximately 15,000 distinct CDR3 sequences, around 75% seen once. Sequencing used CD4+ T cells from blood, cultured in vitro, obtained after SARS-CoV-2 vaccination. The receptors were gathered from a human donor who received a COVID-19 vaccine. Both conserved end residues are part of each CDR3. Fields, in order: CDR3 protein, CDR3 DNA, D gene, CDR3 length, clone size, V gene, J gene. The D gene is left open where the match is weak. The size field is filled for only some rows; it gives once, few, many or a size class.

CDR3aa: CASKHKSGTRSTDTQYF
CDR3nt: TGTGCCAGCAAACACAAATCCGGGACTAGAAGCACAGATACGCAGTATTTT
d_gene: TRBD2
len: 17
abundance: .
v_gene: TRBV6-1
j_gene: TRBJ2-3

CDR3aa: CASSFDGASTDTQYF
CDR3nt: TGTGCCAGCAGTTTTGATGGGGCTAGCACAGATACGCAGTATTTT
d_gene: .
len: 15
abundance: .
v_gene: TRBV12-3/TRBV12-4
j_gene: TRBJ2-3

CDR3aa: CSAARGPETQYF
CDR3nt: TGCAGTGCCGCCAGGGGGCCTGAGACCCAGTACTTC
d_gene: TRBD1
len: 12
abundance: .
v_gene: TRBV20-1
j_gene: TRBJ2-5

CDR3aa: CASSFWIRGGAGNYGYTF
CDR3nt: TGTGCCAGCAGCTTTTGGATCAGAGGGGGCGCGGGGAACTATGGCTACACCTTC
d_gene: TRBD1
len: 18
abundance: few
v_gene: TRBV11-2
j_gene: TRBJ1-2

CDR3aa: CASSPLLSTDTQYF
CDR3nt: TGTGCCAGCAGCCCCTTACTGAGCACAGATACGCAGTATTTT
d_gene: .
len: 14
abundance: .
v_gene: TRBV5-4
j_gene: TRBJ2-3

CDR3aa: CASGPPGGVTEAFF
CDR3nt: TGTGCTAGTGGGCCACCCGGGGGCGTCACTGAAGCTTTCTTT
d_gene: .
len: 14
abundance: .
v_gene: TRBV12-5
j_gene: TRBJ1-1

CDR3aa: CASSFIDRDRGGYTF
CDR3nt: TGTGCCAGCAGCTTTATAGACCGGGACAGAGGCGGCTACACCTTC
d_gene: TRBD1
len: 15
abundance: .
v_gene: TRBV2
j_gene: TRBJ1-2

CDR3aa: CASSEALSYEQYF
CDR3nt: TGTGCCAGCAGTGAAGCGCTCTCCTACGAGCAGTACTTC
d_gene: .
len: 13
abundance: .
v_gene: TRBV2
j_gene: TRBJ2-7

CDR3aa: CSASTGQEYEKLFF
CDR3nt: TGCAGTGCTTCTACTGGACAGGAATATGAAAAACTGTTTTTT
d_gene: TRBD1
len: 14
abundance: .
v_gene: TRBV20-1
j_gene: TRBJ1-4

CDR3aa: CASSRDPGGYGYTF
CDR3nt: TGTGCCAGCAGTCGGGATCCTGGGGGATATGGCTACACCTTC
d_gene: .
len: 14
abundance: .
v_gene: TRBV6-1
j_gene: TRBJ1-2

CDR3aa: CASSPKWWGSITNTGELFF
CDR3nt: TGTGCCAGCAGCCCCAAATGGTGGGGCAGTATCACGAACACCGGGGAGCTGTTTTTT
d_gene: .
len: 19
abundance: .
v_gene: TRBV2
j_gene: TRBJ2-2

CDR3aa: CASSLRLADTQYF
CDR3nt: TGTGCCAGCAGCTTACGTTTGGCGGATACGCAGTATTTT
d_gene: .
len: 13
abundance: .
v_gene: TRBV7-9
j_gene: TRBJ2-3

CDR3aa: CASSFSGQGGLETQYF
CDR3nt: TGTGCCAGCAGCTTCTCAGGACAGGGGGGTTTGGAGACCCAGTACTTC
d_gene: TRBD1
len: 16
abundance: .
v_gene: TRBV7-7
j_gene: TRBJ2-5

CDR3aa: CASSLVGNMGYTF
CDR3nt: TGCGCCAGCAGCTTGGTGGGGAACATGGGCTACACCTTC
d_gene: .
len: 13
abundance: .
v_gene: TRBV5-1
j_gene: TRBJ1-2

CDR3aa: CASSLSAGDTDTQYF
CDR3nt: TGTGCCAGCAGCTTATCGGCCGGAGACACAGATACGCAGTATTTT
d_gene: .
len: 15
abundance: .
v_gene: TRBV11-3
j_gene: TRBJ2-3

CDR3aa: CASSDYSGSQETQYF
CDR3nt: TGTGCCAGCAGTGATTATTCAGGGTCTCAAGAGACCCAGTACTTC
d_gene: .
len: 15
abundance: .
v_gene: TRBV25-1
j_gene: TRBJ2-5

CDR3aa: CASSLVGQGVSDTQYF
CDR3nt: TGTGCCAGCAGCTTAGTGGGACAGGGCGTCTCAGATACGCAGTATTTT
d_gene: TRBD1
len: 16
abundance: .
v_gene: TRBV11-2
j_gene: TRBJ2-3

CDR3aa: CASSLIAGGDTGELFF
CDR3nt: TGTGCCAGCAGCTTAATAGCGGGGGGGGACACCGGGGAGCTGTTTTTT
d_gene: TRBD2
len: 16
abundance: .
v_gene: TRBV5-4
j_gene: TRBJ2-2

CDR3aa: CSARDSRRVANTGELFF
CDR3nt: TGCAGTGCTAGAGATAGTCGCAGGGTTGCGAACACCGGGGAGCTGTTTTTT
d_gene: .
len: 17
abundance: .
v_gene: TRBV20-1
j_gene: TRBJ2-2

CDR3aa: CASSYGRASQPQHF
CDR3nt: TGTGCCAGCAGTTACGGCAGGGCCAGTCAGCCCCAGCATTTT
d_gene: .
len: 14
abundance: .
v_gene: TRBV6-5
j_gene: TRBJ1-5

CDR3aa: CSASKTGVDGELFF
CDR3nt: TGCAGTGCTAGTAAGACAGGGGTTGACGGGGAGCTGTTTTTT
d_gene: TRBD1
len: 14
abundance: .
v_gene: TRBV20-1
j_gene: TRBJ2-2

CDR3aa: CSATNPGQAASNYGYTF
CDR3nt: TGCAGTGCTACAAACCCGGGACAGGCGGCAAGTAACTATGGCTACACCTTC
d_gene: TRBD1
len: 17
abundance: few
v_gene: TRBV20-1
j_gene: TRBJ1-2

CDR3aa: CSARGVVQETQYF
CDR3nt: TGCAGTGCTAGAGGGGTAGTTCAAGAGACCCAGTACTTC
d_gene: .
len: 13
abundance: .
v_gene: TRBV20-1
j_gene: TRBJ2-5

CDR3aa: CATSDIDRGDSYTF
CDR3nt: TGTGCCACCAGTGATATCGACAGGGGGGATAGCTACACCTTC
d_gene: TRBD1
len: 14
abundance: .
v_gene: TRBV24-1
j_gene: TRBJ1-2

CDR3aa: CASSLTGGGERNEQFF
CDR3nt: TGCGCCAGCAGCTTAACAGGGGGCGGAGAACGGAATGAGCAGTTCTTC
d_gene: TRBD1
len: 16
abundance: .
v_gene: TRBV5-1
j_gene: TRBJ2-1

CDR3aa: CASSLQGPMVSDTQYF
CDR3nt: TGTGCCAGCAGTCTGCAAGGGCCTATGGTATCAGATACGCAGTATTTT
d_gene: .
len: 16
abundance: large
v_gene: TRBV27
j_gene: TRBJ2-3

CDR3aa: CAWRPPRGWSGYTF
CDR3nt: TGTGCCTGGCGCCCCCCGCGGGGCTGGAGTGGCTACACCTTC
d_gene: .
len: 14
abundance: .
v_gene: TRBV30
j_gene: TRBJ1-2

CDR3aa: CSAELTDTQYF
CDR3nt: TGCAGTGCGGAGTTAACAGATACGCAGTATTTT
d_gene: .
len: 11
abundance: .
v_gene: TRBV20-1
j_gene: TRBJ2-3

CDR3aa: CASSGQDSNNSPLHF
CDR3nt: TGCGCCAGCAGCGGCCAAGACAGCAATAATTCACCCCTCCACTTT
d_gene: .
len: 15
abundance: .
v_gene: TRBV5-1
j_gene: TRBJ1-6

CDR3aa: CASSLTDSNQPQHF
CDR3nt: TGTGCCAGCAGTTTGACCGATAGCAATCAGCCCCAGCATTTT
d_gene: .
len: 14
abundance: .
v_gene: TRBV12-3/TRBV12-4
j_gene: TRBJ1-5

CDR3aa: CASSGRTGYGYTF
CDR3nt: TGTGCCAGCAGTGGAAGGACAGGCTATGGCTACACCTTC
d_gene: TRBD1
len: 13
abundance: .
v_gene: TRBV6-1
j_gene: TRBJ1-2

CDR3aa: CASSRDRVLMGYTF
CDR3nt: TGTGCCAGCAGCCGGGACAGGGTTCTCATGGGCTACACCTTC
d_gene: TRBD1
len: 14
abundance: .
v_gene: TRBV6-2/TRBV6-3
j_gene: TRBJ1-2

CDR3aa: CASSTSGVPYNEQFF
CDR3nt: TGTGCCAGCAGCACCAGCGGGGTCCCCTACAATGAGCAGTTCTTC
d_gene: TRBD2
len: 15
abundance: once
v_gene: TRBV7-2
j_gene: TRBJ2-1

CDR3aa: CASSKDTDSNQPQHF
CDR3nt: TGTGCCAGCAGCAAGGACACTGACAGCAATCAGCCCCAGCATTTT
d_gene: .
len: 15
abundance: few
v_gene: TRBV6-1
j_gene: TRBJ1-5

CDR3aa: CASSIEVNYGYTF
CDR3nt: TGTGCCAGTAGTATAGAGGTTAACTATGGCTACACCTTC
d_gene: .
len: 13
abundance: .
v_gene: TRBV19
j_gene: TRBJ1-2

CDR3aa: CATSKGGSGNTIYF
CDR3nt: TGTGCCACCAGCAAAGGGGGCTCTGGAAACACCATATATTTT
d_gene: .
len: 14
abundance: once
v_gene: TRBV15
j_gene: TRBJ1-3

CDR3aa: CASSLAGGRRDTQYF
CDR3nt: TGTGCCAGCAGCTTAGCGGGGGGGCGCAGAGATACGCAGTATTTT
d_gene: .
len: 15
abundance: .
v_gene: TRBV7-7
j_gene: TRBJ2-3

CDR3aa: CASSAGTGVTGELFF
CDR3nt: TGTGCCAGTAGTGCCGGGACAGGGGTCACCGGGGAGCTGTTTTTT
d_gene: TRBD1
len: 15
abundance: .
v_gene: TRBV19
j_gene: TRBJ2-2

CDR3aa: CASSESTGNTEAFF
CDR3nt: TGCGCCAGCAGTGAGTCGACGGGGAACACTGAAGCTTTCTTT
d_gene: .
len: 14
abundance: .
v_gene: TRBV10-1
j_gene: TRBJ1-1

CDR3aa: CASSLTSGGSYEQYF
CDR3nt: TGTGCCAGCAGCTTGACTAGCGGGGGATCCTACGAGCAGTACTTC
d_gene: TRBD2
len: 15
abundance: .
v_gene: TRBV5-4
j_gene: TRBJ2-7

CDR3aa: CASTEGGYEQYF
CDR3nt: TGTGCCAGCACCGAAGGGGGCTACGAGCAGTACTTC
d_gene: .
len: 12
abundance: .
v_gene: TRBV7-8
j_gene: TRBJ2-7

CDR3aa: CASAMGGGYQETQYF
CDR3nt: TGTGCCTCGGCCATGGGCGGGGGGTACCAAGAGACCCAGTACTTC
d_gene: TRBD2
len: 15
abundance: .
v_gene: TRBV6-1
j_gene: TRBJ2-5

CDR3aa: CASSDQGLSNQPQHF
CDR3nt: TGTGCCAGTAGTGATCAAGGGCTGAGCAATCAGCCCCAGCATTTT
d_gene: .
len: 15
abundance: .
v_gene: TRBV19
j_gene: TRBJ1-5

CDR3aa: CASSPTGTGGGRLYGYTF
CDR3nt: TGTGCCAGCAGCCCCACCGGGACAGGGGGCGGGCGGCTATATGGCTACACCTTC
d_gene: TRBD1
len: 18
abundance: .
v_gene: TRBV7-2
j_gene: TRBJ1-2

CDR3aa: CASSPPQGLGQKEVLFF
CDR3nt: TGTGCCAGCAGTCCCCCTCAGGGGCTTGGGCAAAAAGAGGTACTGTTTTTT
d_gene: .
len: 17
abundance: few
v_gene: TRBV6-1
j_gene: TRBJ1-4

CDR3aa: CASKRQSTGELFF
CDR3nt: TGTGCCAGCAAGAGACAGAGCACCGGGGAGCTGTTTTTT
d_gene: .
len: 13
abundance: few
v_gene: TRBV2
j_gene: TRBJ2-2

CDR3aa: CASRPTGTPNYGYTF
CDR3nt: TGTGCCAGCAGACCAACCGGGACACCCAACTATGGCTACACCTTC
d_gene: .
len: 15
abundance: .
v_gene: TRBV12-3/TRBV12-4
j_gene: TRBJ1-2

CDR3aa: CASSPMTGAGNTIYF
CDR3nt: TGTGCCAGCTCACCAATGACAGGGGCGGGAAACACCATATATTTT
d_gene: TRBD1
len: 15
abundance: .
v_gene: TRBV18
j_gene: TRBJ1-3

CDR3aa: CSARGDTPYGYTF
CDR3nt: TGCAGTGCTAGAGGGGACACCCCCTATGGCTACACCTTC
d_gene: .
len: 13
abundance: .
v_gene: TRBV20-1
j_gene: TRBJ1-2

CDR3aa: CASTLAGGEHQPQHF
CDR3nt: TGTGCCAGCACCCTGGCAGGGGGCGAACATCAGCCCCAGCATTTT
d_gene: TRBD1
len: 15
abundance: .
v_gene: TRBV12-3/TRBV12-4
j_gene: TRBJ1-5

CDR3aa: CATSDPNPQWADTQYF
CDR3nt: TGTGCCACCAGTGATCCGAACCCACAGTGGGCGGATACGCAGTATTTT
d_gene: .
len: 16
abundance: .
v_gene: TRBV24-1
j_gene: TRBJ2-3

CDR3aa: CASRGDDHTQYF
CDR3nt: TGTGCCAGCCGGGGGGACGATCATACGCAGTATTTT
d_gene: TRBD2
len: 12
abundance: .
v_gene: TRBV10-3
j_gene: TRBJ2-3

CDR3aa: CASSSSSTDTQYF
CDR3nt: TGTGCCAGCAGCTCCTCTAGCACAGATACGCAGTATTTT
d_gene: .
len: 13
abundance: .
v_gene: TRBV7-3
j_gene: TRBJ2-3

CDR3aa: CSVERPYEQYF
CDR3nt: TGCAGCGTCGAACGGCCCTACGAGCAGTACTTC
d_gene: .
len: 11
abundance: .
v_gene: TRBV29-1
j_gene: TRBJ2-7

CDR3aa: CASSKRTGGSNQPQHF
CDR3nt: TGTGCCAGTAGTAAGCGGACAGGGGGAAGCAATCAGCCCCAGCATTTT
d_gene: TRBD1
len: 16
abundance: few
v_gene: TRBV19
j_gene: TRBJ1-5

CDR3aa: CASSEGQGGQPQHF
CDR3nt: TGTGCCAGTAGTGAGGGACAGGGCGGCCAGCCCCAGCATTTT
d_gene: TRBD1
len: 14
abundance: .
v_gene: TRBV19
j_gene: TRBJ1-5

CDR3aa: CASSYSRDRGLYGYTF
CDR3nt: TGTGCCAGCAGTTACTCCCGGGACAGGGGGCTCTATGGCTACACCTTC
d_gene: TRBD1
len: 16
abundance: .
v_gene: TRBV6-5
j_gene: TRBJ1-2

CDR3aa: CALIRDRLFLYGYTF
CDR3nt: TGTGCCCTAATTCGGGACAGGCTTTTTCTCTATGGCTACACCTTC
d_gene: TRBD1
len: 15
abundance: few
v_gene: TRBV12-3/TRBV12-4
j_gene: TRBJ1-2

CDR3aa: CSARQEFTEAFF
CDR3nt: TGCAGTGCTAGACAGGAGTTTACTGAAGCTTTCTTT
d_gene: .
len: 12
abundance: .
v_gene: TRBV20-1
j_gene: TRBJ1-1